Following are 16 T cell receptor beta chains from one sample sequenced in a study of blood T cells in healthy people across ages (dated by TCRdb to between 2014 and 2017). Libraries were constructed by 5' RACE. Reads for this sample came from an Illumina HiSeq 2500. The second PCR ran for about 6 to 12 cycles and used a J-beta primer mix along with a sample-barcoded 5' primer. TCRdb applied fastp at Q25 and MiXCR to the public reads, then kept only in-frame beta chains. Each entry merges the rows of one CDR3 protein and shows their most common DNA and genes. The sample table shows around 1,700,000 distinct CDR3 sequences, and 28% are seen once. Of the sample, roughly 8.2% is held by the ten largest clones. Input material: blood. These receptors all stem from a woman in her 30s in good health.

This clonotype occurred many times. The rearrangement joins TRBV5-1 to TRBJ2-4; 7 nucleotides match TRBD1. The CDR3 is 14 residues long. The junction had 4 bases not matched to a gene; V was cut back by 2 bases and J by 5 bases. The germline V gene has CDR1 SGHRS and CDR2 YFSETQ. CDR3 sequence reads: CASSFDRAENIQYF. CDR3 nucleotides: TGCGCCAGCAGCTTCGACAGGGCAGAAAACATTCAGTACTTC.

V is TRBV6-5 and J is TRBJ2-3, with TRBD1 matching over 10 bases. This CDR3 has 16 amino acids. The ends lost 7 bases at V and 6 bases at J; junction bases unmatched: 13. Germline V gives CDR1 MNHEY, CDR2 SVGAGI. The CDR3 sequence is CASTPFRTGGMDTQYF. The DNA of the CDR3 is TGTGCCAGCACCCCTTTTAGGACAGGGGGAATGGATACGCAGTATTTT.

The sample holds a few counts of this clonotype. DNA of the CDR3: TGTGCCAGCAGCCAAAGGATCGGGACAGGGAATTCACCCCTCCACTTT. Translation: CASSQRIGTGNSPLHF. J is TRBJ1-6 and V is TRBV3-1; 9 positions agree with TRBD1. Germline V gives CDR1 LGHDT, CDR2 YNNKEL (reference sequence). With V trimmed by 2 bases and J by 7 bases, 6 bases remained unmatched. CDR3 length: 16 amino acids.

This chain links TRBV28 with TRBJ2-5; D uncertain. The ends were cut back, 5 bases at V and 1 base at J, with 11 bases in the middle. CDR3 size: 14 residues. Germline V gives CDR1 MDHEN, CDR2 SYDVKM. CDR3 in amino acids: CASSMIGTQETQYF. In DNA, the CDR3 is TGTGCCAGCAGTATGATCGGAACCCAAGAGACCCAGTACTTC.

As concerns this clonotype: This may be a read error, as it is one base from a much larger clone. V usage is TRBV4-1 and J usage is TRBJ2-5; D is unresolved. CDR3 length: 15 amino acids. V was trimmed by 1 base and J by 5 bases, leaving 14 bases between them. Germline values: CDR1 MGHRA, CDR2 YSYEKL. In DNA, the CDR3 is TGCGCCAGCAGCCAAGCCTTAGCCCCTTGGGAGACCCAGTACTTC. This encodes CASSQALAPWETQYF.

This clonotype was counted at least ten times. This chain links TRBV20-1 with TRBJ2-5, with 9 bases fitting TRBD1. CDR1 is DFQATT, CDR2 SNEGSKA, per germline (reference sequence). Trimming took 4 bases from V and 6 from J; bases not matched to a gene: 9. The CDR3 spans 14 residues. In DNA form, the CDR3 reads TGCAGTGCTAATAGACAGGGGGATTGGAAGACCCAGTACTTC. Its translation is CSANRQGDWKTQYF.

The table lists this clonotype with many counts. This chain uses TRBV10-3 with TRBJ2-5; TRBD1 is a possible D gene (7 bases). The CDR3 extends over 12 amino acids. Germline CDR1 and CDR2: ENHRY and SYGVKD. V was shortened by 11 bases and J by 1 base, with 11 bases between the two germline ends. CDR3 sequence reads: CAAGQLQETQYF. The CDR3 DNA sequence: TGTGCCGCGGGACAGCTCCAAGAGACCCAGTACTTC.

The chain is built from TRBV18 and TRBJ1-1, with TRBD1 matching over 9 bases. Germline V gives CDR1 KGHSH, CDR2 LQKENI. This CDR3 contains 15 residues. The V and J ends lost 1 base and 7 bases, in that order; junction bases with no gene match: 7. DNA of the CDR3: TGTGCCAGCTCACCACGGGACAGGGCCGTTCGTGAAGCTTTCTTT. Protein sequence: CASSPRDRAVREAFF. The full variable domain, completed using reference TRBV18 and TRBJ1-1, is NAGVMQNPRHLVRRRGQEARLRCSPMKGHSHVYWYRQLPEEGLKFMVYLQKENIIDESGMPKERFSAEFPKEGPSILRIQQVVRGDSAAYFCASSPRDRAVREAFFGQGTRLTVV.

This clonotype was observed a handful of times. One end of the junction is discordant with germline, which a read error may explain. The genes are TRBV7-9 and TRBJ2-3; possible D gene TRBD1, 5 bases. The CDR3 spans 15 residues. In germline, CDR1 is SEHNR, CDR2 FQNEAQ (reference sequence). In nucleotides, the CDR3 is TGTGCCAGCAGCTTCCGAGGACAACTCACAGATACGCAATATTTT. Protein: CASSFRGQLTDTQYF. Complete variable domain (other parts from reference TRBV7-9 and TRBJ2-3): DTGVSQNPRHKITKRGQNVTFRCDPISEHNRLYWYRQTLGQGPEFLTYFQNEAQLEKSRLLSDRFSAERPKGSFSTLEIQRTEQGDSAMYLCASSFRGQLTDTQYFGPGTRLTVL.

The chain joins TRBV12-3 or TRBV12-4 to TRBJ1-2; D unresolved. CDR3 length equals 13 residues. CDR3 sequence: CPAVLGKLTCYTF. The CDR3 bases are TGTCCAGCAGTCCTAGGGAAGCTAACTTGCTACACCTTC.

A note on this clonotype: The germline gene is not matched at one end of the junction; a read error may be the cause. The V gene is TRBV20-1, the J gene TRBJ2-1, with 8 bases that match TRBD2. The CDR3 has 16 amino acids. The germline V gene has CDR1 DFQATT and CDR2 SNEGSKA (reference sequence). DNA of the CDR3: TGCAGTGCTAATGTAGAGCGGGGGCTGTCCTACAGTGAGCAGTTCTTC. As protein: CSANVERGLSYSEQFF.

J is TRBJ1-1 and V is TRBV24-1, with D perhaps TRBD1 (5 bases). The CDR3 is 14 residues long. CDR1 KGHDR and CDR2 SFDVKD come from the germline V gene. Trimming shortened V by 3 bases and J by 1 base, and 8 bases separated the two germline ends. DNA of the CDR3: TGTGCCACCAGTGATGGGGGAGCGAACACTGAAGCTTTCTTT. It specifies CATSDGGANTEAFF.

The chain is built from TRBV5-1 and TRBJ1-1, with D possibly TRBD1 on 5 matching bases. The CDR3 has 15 amino acids. V shed 0 bases and J shed 2 bases, with 11 bases lying between them. Germline lookup yields CDR1 SGHRS and CDR2 YFSETQ. In DNA, the CDR3 is TGCGCCAGCAGCTTGGGACAGTCCCTAAACACTGAAGCTTTCTTT. Translated, it gives CASSLGQSLNTEAFF.

The rearrangement joins TRBV5-1 to TRBJ1-5; 7 bases line up with TRBD1. There are 18 residues in the CDR3. Germline V gives CDR1 SGHRS, CDR2 YFSETQ. With V trimmed by 3 bases and J by 5 bases, 17 bases remained unmatched. The CDR3 loop reads CASSSHLPGQNWDQPQHF. CDR3 nucleotides: TGCGCCAGCAGCTCGCATCTCCCGGGACAGAATTGGGATCAGCCCCAGCATTTT. The full variable domain, its missing parts supplied by reference TRBV5-1 and TRBJ1-5, is KAGVTQTPRYLIKTRGQQVTLSCSPISGHRSVSWYQQTPGQGLQFLFEYFSETQRNKGNFPGRFSGRQFSNSRSEMNVSTLELGDSALYLCASSSHLPGQNWDQPQHFGDGTRLSIL.

In its sample, this clonotype was seen a few times. This chain connects TRBV6-2 or TRBV6-3 to TRBJ1-5; 7 bases map to TRBD1. This CDR3 has 16 amino acids. V gave up 2 bases and J gave up 3 bases; unmatched junction bases: 7. Germline V gene lookup returns CDR1 MNHEY and CDR2 SVGEGT. CDR3 in DNA: TGTGCCAGCAGTTACAGAGAACAGGGGCTCAATCAGCCCCAGCATTTT. This gives the protein CASSYREQGLNQPQHF.

The table lists this clonotype with a few counts. V gene TRBV18 combines with J gene TRBJ2-7, with TRBD1 matching 7 bases. J gave up 5 bases and V 3 bases, and 13 bases lay outside the gene matches. CDR1 is KGHSH and CDR2 is LQKENI in the germline V gene. This CDR3 has 16 amino acids. CDR3 coding DNA: TGTGCCAGCTCACCGCAACTACAGGGGCTGTTGGACGAGCAGTACTTC. Translation: CASSPQLQGLLDEQYF. The full variable domain, with the rest looked up from reference TRBV18 and TRBJ2-7, is NAGVMQNPRHLVRRRGQEARLRCSPMKGHSHVYWYRQLPEEGLKFMVYLQKENIIDESGMPKERFSAEFPKEGPSILRIQQVVRGDSAAYFCASSPQLQGLLDEQYFGPGTRLTVT.